These 8 T cell receptor beta chains came from one sample sequenced in a study of OX40 agonist ivuxolimab in advanced cancers. Generated by immunoSEQ multiplex PCR, the TCRdb table keeps only in-frame clones and is missing some. The sample carries more than 65,000 clones, 88% recorded once. Sequencing was performed on CD4+ or CD8+ T cells sorted from blood, taken in a trial of the OX40 agonist ivuxolimab. Receptor source: an adult with an advanced solid tumor such as melanoma, head and neck, liver or kidney cancer.

CDR3 sequence reads: CASSWGGSYNEQFF. DNA of the CDR3: TGTGCCAGCAGCTGGGGGGGCTCCTACAATGAGCAGTTCTTC. V usage is TRBV5-6 and J usage is TRBJ2-1, with TRBD2 matching over 7 bases. With V trimmed by 3 bases and J by 0 bases, 0 bases remained unmatched. This CDR3 spans 14 amino acids. Germline V lookup: CDR1 SGHDT, CDR2 YYEEEE. The complete variable domain, with remaining parts taken from reference TRBV5-6 and TRBJ2-1, reads DAGVTQSPTHLIKTRGQQVTLRCSPKSGHDTVSWYQQALGQGPQFIFQYYEEEERQRGNFPDRFSGHQFPNYSSELNVNALLLGDSALYLCASSWGGSYNEQFFGPGTRLTVL.

The sample holds a few counts of this clone. The chain uses TRBV6-6 and TRBJ1-1; D might be TRBD1 (6 bases). CDR1 is MNHNY and CDR2 is SVGAGI in the germline V gene (reference sequence). V lost 2 bases and J lost 0, with 13 bases in between. The CDR3 extends over 16 amino acids. The CDR3 DNA reads as TGTGCCAGCAGTTACGGGGGGCGGGTCATGAACACTGAAGCTTTCTTT. This translates into CASSYGGRVMNTEAFF.

The gene calls are TRBV2 and TRBJ1-3; D remains unclear. From germline, CDR1 is SNHLY and CDR2 FYNNEI. The CDR3 is 11 amino acids. Trimming pared 7 bases from V and 4 bases from J, leaving 5 bases between. CDR3 coding DNA: TGTGCCAGCAAAGGGGGAAACACCATATATTTT. As protein: CASKGGNTIYF.

This clone came up a few times. V usage is TRBV5-1 and J usage is TRBJ2-3, with a weak D call TRBD2 (7 bases). V lost 0 bases to trimming and J lost 3 bases, with 17 bases between them. The CDR3 length is 17 residues. Germline-derived CDR1 and CDR2 are SGHRS and YFSETQ. The CDR3 coding sequence is TGCGCCAGCAGCTTGGCCACACTAGGGAGGGGGACAGATACGCAGTATTTT. Protein sequence: CASSLATLGRGTDTQYF.

V is TRBV7-6 and J is TRBJ2-5, with 7 positions matching TRBD1. In germline, CDR1 is SGHVS, CDR2 FNYEAQ. The CDR3 sequence is 14 residues long. The V gene end was trimmed by 5 bases and the J gene end by 5 bases; junction bases not matched to a gene: 8. CDR3 in DNA: TGTGCCAGCAGCCAAACTGACAGGGCCGAGACCCAGTACTTC. Amino acids: CASSQTDRAETQYF.

The V gene is TRBV10-3, the J gene TRBJ1-2; the match to TRBD1 covers 9 bases. Germline CDR1 reads ENHRY; CDR2 reads SYGVKD. The CDR3 extends over 12 amino acids. The V and J ends lost 4 bases and 7 bases, in that order; junction bases with no gene match: 1. The CDR3 DNA reads as TGTGCCATCAGTGGGGGACAGGGTGGCTACACCTTC. Translated: CAISGGQGGYTF.

Regarding this clone: Other DNA sequences in this specimen translate into the identical CDR3. The rearrangement uses TRBV6-1 and TRBJ2-7, with D perhaps TRBD1 (5 bases). This CDR3 has 15 residues. Germline CDR1 is MNHNS and CDR2 is SASEGT. Trimming removed 6 bases from V and 0 bases from J, with 15 bases in between. In DNA form, the CDR3 reads TGTGCCAGCAGAGGGGCATTAGTGCCCTCCTACGAGCAGTACTTC. Protein product: CASRGALVPSYEQYF.

V and J are TRBV12-2 and TRBJ1-3; the DNA was not used to check the table's D call, TRBD1. TRBV12-2 is tagged as a pseudogene. The CDR3 consists of 20 residues. The CDR3 DNA sequence: TGTGCAAGTCGCTTTAGATCGCACCGGGACACAAGTTTCTCTGGAAACACCATATATTTT. Protein sequence: CASRFRSHRDTSFSGNTIYF.